This TCR beta chain was recorded in a study of sequential checkpoint blockade in melanoma. In this sample, this clone turned up many times. The assay was immunoSEQ multiplex PCR, and TCRdb's table has in-frame clones only and misses some. The table has approximately 6,000 clones, roughly a quarter seen once; the top ten hold approximately 10%. The CDR3 spans 15 residues. Germline V gene lookup returns CDR1 SGHNT and CDR2 YENEEA. With 4 bases removed from V and 0 bases from J, the gap between germline ends came to 10 bases. Treatment of the sample: randomized to nivolumab then ipilimumab (arm A) or the reverse (arm B).

This chain joins TRBV11-3 and TRBJ2-1; perhaps TRBD2 as D (5 bases). This clonotype was obtained from a human donor with melanoma. This specimen was tumor tissue (inferred from file names), taken from a patient given nivolumab and ipilimumab in sequence. The CDR3 reads CASSWEFSSYNEQFF. Here the CDR3 DNA reads TGTGCCAGCAGCTGGGAGTTTAGCTCCTACAATGAGCAGTTCTTC.